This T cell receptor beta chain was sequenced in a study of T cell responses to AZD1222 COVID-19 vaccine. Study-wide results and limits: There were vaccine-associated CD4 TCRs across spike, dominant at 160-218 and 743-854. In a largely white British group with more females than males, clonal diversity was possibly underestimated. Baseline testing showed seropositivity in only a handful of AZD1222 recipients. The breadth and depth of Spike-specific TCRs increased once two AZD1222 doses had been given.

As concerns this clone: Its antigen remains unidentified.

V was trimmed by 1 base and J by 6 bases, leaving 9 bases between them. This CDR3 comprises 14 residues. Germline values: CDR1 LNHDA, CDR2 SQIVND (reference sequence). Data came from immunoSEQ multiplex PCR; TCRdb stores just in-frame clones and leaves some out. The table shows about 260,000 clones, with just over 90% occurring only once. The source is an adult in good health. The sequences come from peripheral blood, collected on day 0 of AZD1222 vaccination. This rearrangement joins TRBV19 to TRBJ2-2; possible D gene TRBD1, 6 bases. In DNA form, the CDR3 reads TGTGCCAGTAGTATAGTACAGGGCTCCGGGGAGCTGTTTTTT. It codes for CASSIVQGSGELFF.